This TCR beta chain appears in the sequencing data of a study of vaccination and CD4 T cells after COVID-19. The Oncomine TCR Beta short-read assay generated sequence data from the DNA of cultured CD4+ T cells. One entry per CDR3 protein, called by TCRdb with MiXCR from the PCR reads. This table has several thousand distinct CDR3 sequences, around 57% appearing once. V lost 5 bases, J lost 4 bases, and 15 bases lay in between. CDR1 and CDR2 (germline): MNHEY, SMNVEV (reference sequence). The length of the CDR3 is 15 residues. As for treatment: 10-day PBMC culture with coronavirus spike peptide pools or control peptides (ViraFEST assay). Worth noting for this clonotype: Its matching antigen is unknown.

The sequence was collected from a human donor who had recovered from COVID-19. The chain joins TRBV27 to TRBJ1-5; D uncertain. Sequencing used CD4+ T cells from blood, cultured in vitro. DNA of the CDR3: TGTGCCAGCAGTCCGGGAGGGCTGGGAAATCAGCCCCAGCATTTT. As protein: CASSPGGLGNQPQHF.